This TCR beta chain was sequenced in a study of T cells after yellow fever vaccination. At the level of the study: It was SMART-Seq v4 Ultra Low Input that prepared the fractions with low cell numbers. Overall study findings and caveats: The booster response re-showed most primary clones: 96% CD4, around 90% CD8. A weaker but faster secondary response was observed, peaking on day 5 versus 15.

The junction had 8 bases not matched to a gene; V was cut back by 3 bases and J by 3 bases. Germline CDR1 SEHNR, CDR2 FQNEAQ (reference sequence). The CDR3 has 15 residues. Notes on this clonotype: Its matching antigen is unknown.

Production of TCR cDNA was by 5'RACE template switching, which also added a universal primer site and UMIs. MiXCR, run by TCRdb on the 5' RACE reads, gives a single entry per CDR3 protein. Among a few hundred thousand distinct CDR3 sequences listed, roughly 19% were seen once. This specimen was PBMCs, taken 15 days after the yellow fever booster vaccination. This clonotype was sampled from a man in his thirties or forties who received the YFV17D yellow fever vaccine. This sequence joins TRBV7-9 and TRBJ2-7; 7 bases align to TRBD2. CDR3 in amino acids: CASSLVGLVDYEQYF. CDR3 DNA sequence: TGTGCCAGCAGCTTGGTCGGACTAGTCGACTACGAGCAGTACTTC. The variable domain in full, with the rest retrieved from reference TRBV7-9 and TRBJ2-7, is DTGVSQNPRHKITKRGQNVTFRCDPISEHNRLYWYRQTLGQGPEFLTYFQNEAQLEKSRLLSDRFSAERPKGSFSTLEIQRTEQGDSAMYLCASSLVGLVDYEQYFGPGTRLTVT.